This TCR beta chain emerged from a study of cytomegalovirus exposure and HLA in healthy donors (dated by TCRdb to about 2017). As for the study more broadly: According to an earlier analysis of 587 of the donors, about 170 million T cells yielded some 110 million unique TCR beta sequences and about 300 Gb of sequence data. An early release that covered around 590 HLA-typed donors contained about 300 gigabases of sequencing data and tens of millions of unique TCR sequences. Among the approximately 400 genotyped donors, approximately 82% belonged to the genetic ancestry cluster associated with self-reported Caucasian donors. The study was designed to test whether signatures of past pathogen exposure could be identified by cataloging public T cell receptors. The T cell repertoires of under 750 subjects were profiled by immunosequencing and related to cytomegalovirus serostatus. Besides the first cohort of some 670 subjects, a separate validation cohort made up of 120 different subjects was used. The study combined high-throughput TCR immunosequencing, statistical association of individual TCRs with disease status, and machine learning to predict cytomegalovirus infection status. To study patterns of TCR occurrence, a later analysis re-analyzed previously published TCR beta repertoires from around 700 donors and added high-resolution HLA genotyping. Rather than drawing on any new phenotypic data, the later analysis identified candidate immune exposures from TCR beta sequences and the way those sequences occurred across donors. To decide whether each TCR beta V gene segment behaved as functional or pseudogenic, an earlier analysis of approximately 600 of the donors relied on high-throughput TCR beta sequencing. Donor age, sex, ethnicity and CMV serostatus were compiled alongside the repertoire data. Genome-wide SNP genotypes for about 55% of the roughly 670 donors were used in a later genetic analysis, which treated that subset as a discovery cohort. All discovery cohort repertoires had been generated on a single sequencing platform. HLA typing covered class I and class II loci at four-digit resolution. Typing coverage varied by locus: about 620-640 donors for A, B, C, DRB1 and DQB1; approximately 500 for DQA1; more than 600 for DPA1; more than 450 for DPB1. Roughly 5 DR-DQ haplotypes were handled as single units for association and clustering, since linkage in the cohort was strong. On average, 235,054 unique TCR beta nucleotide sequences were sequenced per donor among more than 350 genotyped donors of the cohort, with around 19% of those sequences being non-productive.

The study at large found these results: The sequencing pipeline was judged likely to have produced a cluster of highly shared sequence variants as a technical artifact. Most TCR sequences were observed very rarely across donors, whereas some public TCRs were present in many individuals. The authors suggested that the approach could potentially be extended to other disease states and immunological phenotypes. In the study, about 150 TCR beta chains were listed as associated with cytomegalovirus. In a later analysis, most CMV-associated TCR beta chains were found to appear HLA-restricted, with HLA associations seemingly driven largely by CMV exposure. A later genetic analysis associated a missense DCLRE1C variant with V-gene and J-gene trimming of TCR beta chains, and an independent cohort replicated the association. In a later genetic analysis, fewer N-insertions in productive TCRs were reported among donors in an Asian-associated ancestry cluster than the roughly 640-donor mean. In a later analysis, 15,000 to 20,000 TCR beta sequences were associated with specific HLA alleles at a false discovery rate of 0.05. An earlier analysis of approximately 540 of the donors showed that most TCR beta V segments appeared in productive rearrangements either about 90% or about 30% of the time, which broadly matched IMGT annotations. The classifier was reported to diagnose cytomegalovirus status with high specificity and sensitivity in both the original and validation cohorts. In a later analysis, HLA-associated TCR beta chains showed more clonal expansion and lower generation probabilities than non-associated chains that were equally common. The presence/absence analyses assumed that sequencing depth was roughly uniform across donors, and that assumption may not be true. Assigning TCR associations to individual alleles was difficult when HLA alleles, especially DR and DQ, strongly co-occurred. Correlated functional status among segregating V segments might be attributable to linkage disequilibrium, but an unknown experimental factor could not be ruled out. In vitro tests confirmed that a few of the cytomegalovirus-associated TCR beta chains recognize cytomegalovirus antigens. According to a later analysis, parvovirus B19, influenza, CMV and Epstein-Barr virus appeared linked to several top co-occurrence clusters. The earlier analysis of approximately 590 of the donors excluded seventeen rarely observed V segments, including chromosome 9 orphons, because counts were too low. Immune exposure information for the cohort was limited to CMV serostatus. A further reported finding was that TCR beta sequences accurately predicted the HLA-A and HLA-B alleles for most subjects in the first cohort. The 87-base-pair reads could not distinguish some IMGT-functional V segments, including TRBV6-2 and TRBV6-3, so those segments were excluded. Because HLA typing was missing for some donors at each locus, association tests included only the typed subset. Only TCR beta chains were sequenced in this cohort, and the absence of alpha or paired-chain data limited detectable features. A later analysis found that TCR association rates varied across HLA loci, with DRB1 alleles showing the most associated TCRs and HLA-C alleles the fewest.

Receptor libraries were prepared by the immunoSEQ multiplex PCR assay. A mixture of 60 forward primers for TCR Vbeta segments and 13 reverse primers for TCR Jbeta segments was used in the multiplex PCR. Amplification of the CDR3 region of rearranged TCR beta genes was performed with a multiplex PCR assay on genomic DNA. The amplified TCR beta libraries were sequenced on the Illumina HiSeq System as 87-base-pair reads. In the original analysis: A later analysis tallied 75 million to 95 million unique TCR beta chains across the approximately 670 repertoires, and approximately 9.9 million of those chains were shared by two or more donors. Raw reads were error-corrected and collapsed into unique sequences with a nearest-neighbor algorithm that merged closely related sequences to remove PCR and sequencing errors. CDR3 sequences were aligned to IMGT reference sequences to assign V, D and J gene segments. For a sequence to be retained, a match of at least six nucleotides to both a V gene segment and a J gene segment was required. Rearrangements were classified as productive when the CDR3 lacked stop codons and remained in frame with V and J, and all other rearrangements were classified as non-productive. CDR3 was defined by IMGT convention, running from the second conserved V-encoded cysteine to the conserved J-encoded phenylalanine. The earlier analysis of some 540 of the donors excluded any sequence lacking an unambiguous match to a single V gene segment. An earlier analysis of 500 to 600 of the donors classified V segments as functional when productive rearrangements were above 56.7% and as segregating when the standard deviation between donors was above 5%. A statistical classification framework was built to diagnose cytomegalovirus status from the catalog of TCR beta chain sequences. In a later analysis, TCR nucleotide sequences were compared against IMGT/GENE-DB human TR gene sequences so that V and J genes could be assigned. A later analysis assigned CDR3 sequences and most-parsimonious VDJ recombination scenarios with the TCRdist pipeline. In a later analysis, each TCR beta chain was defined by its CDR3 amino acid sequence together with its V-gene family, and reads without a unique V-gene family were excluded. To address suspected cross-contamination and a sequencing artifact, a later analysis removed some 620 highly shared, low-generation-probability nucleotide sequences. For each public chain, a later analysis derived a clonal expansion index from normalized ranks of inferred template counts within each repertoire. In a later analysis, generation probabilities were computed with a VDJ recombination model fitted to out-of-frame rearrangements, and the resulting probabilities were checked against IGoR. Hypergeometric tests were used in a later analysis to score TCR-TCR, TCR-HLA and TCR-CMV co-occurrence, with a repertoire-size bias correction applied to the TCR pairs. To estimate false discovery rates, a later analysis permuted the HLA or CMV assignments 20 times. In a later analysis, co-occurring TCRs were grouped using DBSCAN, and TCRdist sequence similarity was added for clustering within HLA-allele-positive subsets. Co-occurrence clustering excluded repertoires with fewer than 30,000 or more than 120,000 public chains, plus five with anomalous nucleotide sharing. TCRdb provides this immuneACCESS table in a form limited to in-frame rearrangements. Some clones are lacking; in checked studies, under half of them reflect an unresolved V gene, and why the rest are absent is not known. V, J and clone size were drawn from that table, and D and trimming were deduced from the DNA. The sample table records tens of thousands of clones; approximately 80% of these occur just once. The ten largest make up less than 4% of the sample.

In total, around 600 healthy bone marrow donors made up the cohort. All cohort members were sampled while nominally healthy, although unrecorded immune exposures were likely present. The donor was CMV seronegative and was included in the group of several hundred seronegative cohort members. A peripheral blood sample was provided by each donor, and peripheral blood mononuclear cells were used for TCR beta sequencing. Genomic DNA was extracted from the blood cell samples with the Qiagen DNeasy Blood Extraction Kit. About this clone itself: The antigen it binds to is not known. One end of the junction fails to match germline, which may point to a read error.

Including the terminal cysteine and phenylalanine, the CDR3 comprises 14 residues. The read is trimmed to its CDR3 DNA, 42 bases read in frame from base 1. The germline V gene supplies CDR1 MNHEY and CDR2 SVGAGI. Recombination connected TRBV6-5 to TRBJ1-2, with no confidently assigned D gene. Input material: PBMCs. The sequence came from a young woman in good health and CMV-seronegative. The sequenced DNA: TGTGCCAGCAGTTACTTAGCAGTCGGCTATGGCTACCCCTTC. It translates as CASSYLAVGYGYPF.